Listed below are T cell receptor beta chains from one sample, sequenced in a study of blood T cells in healthy people across ages. TCRdb reprocessed the 5' RACE reads via MiXCR and lists one record per CDR3 protein. The repertoire holds 1.5 million to 2 million distinct CDR3 sequences, with 49% as singletons. Sequenced input: blood. The receptor set was obtained from a woman between 40 and 50 years old in good health. Both conserved end residues are part of each CDR3. Fields, in order: J gene, V gene, clone size, D gene, CDR3 DNA, CDR3 protein. D genes are given only for firm matches. Part of the rows lack a size; the others show once, few, many or a class for expanded clones.

TRBJ2-3 | TRBV20-1 | NA | TRBD2 | TGCAGTGCTAGCGGACTAGCGGGGGGCGCCCCGCGCACAGATACGCAGTATTTT | CSASGLAGGAPRTDTQYF
TRBJ2-1 | TRBV4-3 | few | TRBD2 | TGCGCCAGCAGCCTCGGACTAGGGGAATACAATGAGCAGTTCTTC | CASSLGLGEYNEQFF
TRBJ1-6 | TRBV7-2 | NA | TRBD1 | TGTGCCAGCAGCTCGACAGGGATAAATTCACCCCTCCACTTT | CASSSTGINSPLHF
TRBJ1-5 | TRBV20-1 | NA | NA | TGCAGTGCTAGTGCGGGGTTCGGCAATCAGCCCCAGCATTTT | CSASAGFGNQPQHF
TRBJ2-7 | TRBV20-1 | few | NA | TGCAGTGCTAGTCGAGTTATTGGCTACGAGCAGTACTTC | CSASRVIGYEQYF
TRBJ2-5 | TRBV6-5 | NA | TRBD1 | TGTGCCAGCAGTTACCGTCTCGTTCGACAGGGCGAACTCCAAGAGACCCAGTACTTC | CASSYRLVRQGELQETQYF
TRBJ2-4 | TRBV20-1 | NA | NA | TGCAGTGCCAACCCCGCGGGGATTGCCAAAAACATTCAGTACTTC | CSANPAGIAKNIQYF
TRBJ1-5 | TRBV7-2 | few | NA | TGTGCCAGCAGCTCAAGGGTTAGAGGCAATCAGCCCCAGCATTTT | CASSSRVRGNQPQHF
TRBJ2-3 | TRBV5-1 | NA | NA | TGCGCCAGCAGCTCGGGGATTCACACAGATACGCAGTATTTT | CASSSGIHTDTQYF
TRBJ2-7 | TRBV20-1 | few | NA | TGCAGTGCTAGAGACCGAGACAGTAACGAGCAGTACTTC | CSARDRDSNEQYF
TRBJ2-7 | TRBV7-9 | NA | NA | TGTGCCAGCAGCTTAGCGGCGGGGCTAGTAATCGAGCAGTACTTC | CASSLAAGLVIEQYF
TRBJ2-7 | TRBV11-1 | NA | TRBD1 | TGTGCCAGCAGCTTAGGAAGGACCGGGACAGGGGGGCTTCCTCGGACCTACGAGCAGTACTTC | CASSLGRTGTGGLPRTYEQYF
TRBJ1-2 | TRBV3-1 | few | NA | TGTGCCAGCAGCCAGTACGGACAGAAATCTAACTATGGCTACACCTTC | CASSQYGQKSNYGYTF
TRBJ2-3 | TRBV20-1 | NA | TRBD2 | TGCAGTGCTATATGGCTAGCGGGGGCAACAGATACGCAGTATTTT | CSAIWLAGATDTQYF
TRBJ2-1 | TRBV20-1 | NA | NA | TGCAGTGCTAGAGCGGAAGGGGGTCCCTACAATGAGCAGTTCTTC | CSARAEGGPYNEQFF
TRBJ1-1 | TRBV11-2 | NA | NA | TGTGCCAGCAGCTTAGATCCCCAGGGAGATACTGAAGCTTTCTTT | CASSLDPQGDTEAFF
TRBJ1-2 | TRBV3-1 | NA | NA | TGTGCCAGCAGCTCCCGGCGAGGGCAGGGAGACTATGGCTACACCTTC | CASSSRRGQGDYGYTF
TRBJ2-5 | TRBV20-1 | NA | NA | TGCAGTGCTAGCCCGGACACCTCGGTTGGTGAGACCCAGTACTTC | CSASPDTSVGETQYF
TRBJ2-5 | TRBV6-5 | NA | NA | TGTGCCAGCAGTTACTCGGAATTTTACCAAGAGACCCAGTACTTC | CASSYSEFYQETQYF
TRBJ1-2 | TRBV12-3/TRBV12-4 | NA | NA | TGTGCCAGCAGCGGAGCGGCCCTTAACTATGGCTACACCTTC | CASSGAALNYGYTF
TRBJ2-3 | TRBV19 | NA | TRBD2 | TGTGCCAGTAGTATGACTAGCGGGACGAGCACAGATACGCAGTATTTT | CASSMTSGTSTDTQYF
TRBJ1-1 | TRBV5-1 | NA | NA | TGCGCCAGCAAAAGGGGGGCCGCTGAAGCTTTCTTT | CASKRGAAEAFF
TRBJ2-5 | TRBV7-2 | NA | NA | TGTGCCAGCAGCTCGGCAAATAAAGAGACCCAGTACTTC | CASSSANKETQYF
TRBJ1-2 | TRBV12-3/TRBV12-4 | NA | NA | TGTGCCAGCAGCTTACAATCGCGAGGCTACACCTTC | CASSLQSRGYTF
TRBJ2-1 | TRBV5-6 | NA | NA | TGTGCCAGCAGCCCTCAGACTAGGGACAATGAGCAGTTCTTC | CASSPQTRDNEQFF